Ten or more counts support the clone carrying this T cell receptor beta chain. This CDR3 comprises 17 residues. The germline gives CDR1 SGHRS, CDR2 YFSETQ. V lost 0 bases to trimming and J lost 3 bases; unmatched junction nucleotides: 8. Time point: newly diagnosed GD, antithyroid drugs for less than 3 months. PBMC-extracted RNA yielded the TCR library. Diagnosing Graves' disease relied on the American Thyroid Association guidelines. The entry originates in a study of regulatory T cells in long-lasting Graves disease. HTBI primers from iRepertoire and Arm-PCR of CDR3 regions yielded the TCR beta libraries. TCRdb passed the multiplex PCR reads through MiXCR, listing each CDR3 protein once. Seen here are some 410,000 distinct CDR3 sequences, about 17% observed once, and the top ten hold about 11%. The data were also submitted as part of a second study, on T cells in Graves' hyperthyroidism and ophthalmopathy.

This rearrangement joins TRBV5-1 to TRBJ2-5; 10 nucleotides agree with TRBD2. Material: peripheral blood mononuclear cells (PBMCs), obtained at new diagnosis, from a patient treated with antithyroid drugs. The sequence came from a woman aged 30 to 39 with Graves disease. Here the CDR3 reads CASSLALAGMGEETQYF. CDR3 sequence (DNA): TGCGCCAGCAGCTTGGCACTAGCGGGAATGGGAGAAGAGACCCAGTACTTC.